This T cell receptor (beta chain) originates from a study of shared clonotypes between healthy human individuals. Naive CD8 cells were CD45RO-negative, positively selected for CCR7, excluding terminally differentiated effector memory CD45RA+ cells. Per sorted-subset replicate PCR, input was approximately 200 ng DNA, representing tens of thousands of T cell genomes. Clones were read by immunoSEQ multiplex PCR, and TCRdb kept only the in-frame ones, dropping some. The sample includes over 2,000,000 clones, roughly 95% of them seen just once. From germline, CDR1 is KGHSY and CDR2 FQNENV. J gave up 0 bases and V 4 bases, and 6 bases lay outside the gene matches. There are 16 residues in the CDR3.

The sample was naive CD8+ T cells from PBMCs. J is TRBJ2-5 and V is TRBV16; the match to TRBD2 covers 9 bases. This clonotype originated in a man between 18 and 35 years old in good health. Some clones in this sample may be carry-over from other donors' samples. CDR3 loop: CASSLGLARYQETQYF. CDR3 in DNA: TGTGCCAGCAGCCTCGGACTAGCGAGATACCAAGAGACCCAGTACTTC.